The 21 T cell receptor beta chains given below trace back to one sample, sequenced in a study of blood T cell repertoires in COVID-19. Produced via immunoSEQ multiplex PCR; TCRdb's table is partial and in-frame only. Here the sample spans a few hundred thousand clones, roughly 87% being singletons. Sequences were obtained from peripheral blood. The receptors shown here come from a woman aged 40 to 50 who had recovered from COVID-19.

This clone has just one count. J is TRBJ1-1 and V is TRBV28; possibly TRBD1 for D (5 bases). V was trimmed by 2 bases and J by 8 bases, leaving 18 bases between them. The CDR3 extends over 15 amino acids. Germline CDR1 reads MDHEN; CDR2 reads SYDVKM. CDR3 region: CASSLHNQGTPEAFF. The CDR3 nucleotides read TGTGCCAGCAGTTTACATAACCAGGGCACTCCCGAAGCTTTCTTT.

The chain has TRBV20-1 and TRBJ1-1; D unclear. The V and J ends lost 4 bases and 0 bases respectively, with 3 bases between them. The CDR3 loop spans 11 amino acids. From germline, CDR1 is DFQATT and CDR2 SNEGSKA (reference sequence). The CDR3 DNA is TGCAGTGCTAAGCTGAACACTGAAGCTTTCTTT. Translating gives CSAKLNTEAFF.

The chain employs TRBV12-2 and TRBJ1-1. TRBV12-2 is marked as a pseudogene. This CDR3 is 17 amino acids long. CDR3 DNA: TGTGCAAGTCGCTTAGCGGCGGCGGGGGAAGTTATTACTGAAGCTTTCTTT. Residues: CASRLAAAGEVITEAFF.

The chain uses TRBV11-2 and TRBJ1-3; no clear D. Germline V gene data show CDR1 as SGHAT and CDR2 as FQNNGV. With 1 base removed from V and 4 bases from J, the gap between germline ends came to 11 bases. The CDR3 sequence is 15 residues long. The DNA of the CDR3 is TGTGCCAGCAGCTTAGGGCAGCCAGGCGGAAACACCATATATTTT. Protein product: CASSLGQPGGNTIYF.

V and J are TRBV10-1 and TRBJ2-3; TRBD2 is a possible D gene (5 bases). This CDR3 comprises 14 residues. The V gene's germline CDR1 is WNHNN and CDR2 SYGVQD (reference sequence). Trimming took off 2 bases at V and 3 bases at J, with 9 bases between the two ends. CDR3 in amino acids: CASSEGSATDTQYF. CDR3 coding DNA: TGCGCCAGCAGTGAGGGGAGTGCAACAGATACGCAGTATTTT.

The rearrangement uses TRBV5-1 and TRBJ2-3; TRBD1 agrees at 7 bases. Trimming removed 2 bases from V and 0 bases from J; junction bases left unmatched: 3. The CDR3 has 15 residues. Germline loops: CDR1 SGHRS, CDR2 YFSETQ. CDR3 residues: CASSFGQVSTDTQYF. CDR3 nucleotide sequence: TGCGCCAGCAGCTTTGGACAGGTTAGCACAGATACGCAGTATTTT.

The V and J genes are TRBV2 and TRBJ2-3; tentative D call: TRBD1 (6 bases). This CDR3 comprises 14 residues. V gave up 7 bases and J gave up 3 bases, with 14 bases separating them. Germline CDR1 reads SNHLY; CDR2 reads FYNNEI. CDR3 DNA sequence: TGTGCCAGCAACATACAGGGCGGGACAGATACGCAGTATTTT. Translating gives CASNIQGGTDTQYF.

The CDR3 DNA is TGTGCCACCAGTGACGGGAGTTGGGGGGATACGCAGTATTTT. Translated: CATSDGSWGDTQYF. The chain combines TRBV24-1 with TRBJ2-3, with a tentative D call TRBD2 (6 bases). Germline-derived CDR1 and CDR2 are KGHDR and SFDVKD. The CDR3 has 14 amino acids. The V gene lost 4 bases and the J gene lost 6 bases, with 13 bases spanning the gap.

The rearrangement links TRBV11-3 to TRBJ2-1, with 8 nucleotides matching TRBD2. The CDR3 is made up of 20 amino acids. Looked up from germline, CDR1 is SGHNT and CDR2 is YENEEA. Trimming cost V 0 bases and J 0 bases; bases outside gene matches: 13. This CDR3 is CASSLEWRSGGPSSYNEQFF. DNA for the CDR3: TGTGCCAGCAGCTTAGAATGGAGAAGCGGGGGCCCGAGCTCCTACAATGAGCAGTTCTTC.

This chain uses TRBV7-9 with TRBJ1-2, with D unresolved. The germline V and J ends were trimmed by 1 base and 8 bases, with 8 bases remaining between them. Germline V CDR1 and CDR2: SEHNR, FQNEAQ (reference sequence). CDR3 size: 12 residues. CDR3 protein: CASSLEEGGYTF. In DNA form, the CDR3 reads TGTGCCAGCAGCTTAGAAGAGGGCGGCTACACCTTC.

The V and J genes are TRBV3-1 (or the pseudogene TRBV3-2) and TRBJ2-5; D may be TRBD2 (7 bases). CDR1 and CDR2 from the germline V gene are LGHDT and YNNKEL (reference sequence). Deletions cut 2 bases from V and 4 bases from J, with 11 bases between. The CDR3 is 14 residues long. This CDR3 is CASSQRGAIETQYF. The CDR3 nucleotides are TGTGCCAGCAGCCAACGGGGGGCCATAGAGACCCAGTACTTC.

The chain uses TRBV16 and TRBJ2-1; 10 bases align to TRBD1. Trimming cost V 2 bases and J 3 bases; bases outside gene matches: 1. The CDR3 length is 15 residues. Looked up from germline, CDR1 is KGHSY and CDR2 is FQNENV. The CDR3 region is CASSQRDRGYNEQFF. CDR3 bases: TGTGCCAGCAGCCAACGGGACAGGGGCTACAATGAGCAGTTCTTC.

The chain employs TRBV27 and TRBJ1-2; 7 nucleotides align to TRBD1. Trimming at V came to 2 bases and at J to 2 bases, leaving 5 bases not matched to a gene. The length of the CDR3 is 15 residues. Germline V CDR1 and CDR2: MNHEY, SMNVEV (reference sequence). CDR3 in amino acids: CASSLREGGNYGYTF. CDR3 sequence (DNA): TGTGCCAGCAGTTTAAGGGAAGGGGGCAACTATGGCTACACCTTC.

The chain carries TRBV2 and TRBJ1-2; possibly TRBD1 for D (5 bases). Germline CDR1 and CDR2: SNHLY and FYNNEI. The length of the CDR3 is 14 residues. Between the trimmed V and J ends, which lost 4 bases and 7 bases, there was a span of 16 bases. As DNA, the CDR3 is TGTGCCAGCAGTGGCGTGATCGCAGGGCGTGGCTACACCTTC. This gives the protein CASSGVIAGRGYTF.

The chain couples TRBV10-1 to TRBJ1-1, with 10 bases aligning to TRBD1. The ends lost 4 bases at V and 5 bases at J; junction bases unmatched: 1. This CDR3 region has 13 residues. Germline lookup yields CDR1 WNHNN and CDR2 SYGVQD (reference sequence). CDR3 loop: CASSAGQGTEAFF. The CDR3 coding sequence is TGCGCCAGCAGTGCGGGACAGGGGACTGAAGCTTTCTTT.

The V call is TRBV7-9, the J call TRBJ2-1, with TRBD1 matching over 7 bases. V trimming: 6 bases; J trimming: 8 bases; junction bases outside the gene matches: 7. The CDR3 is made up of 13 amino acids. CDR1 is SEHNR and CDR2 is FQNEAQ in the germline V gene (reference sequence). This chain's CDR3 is CASRYLTGDEQFF. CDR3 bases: TGTGCCAGCAGATATCTAACAGGGGATGAGCAGTTCTTC.

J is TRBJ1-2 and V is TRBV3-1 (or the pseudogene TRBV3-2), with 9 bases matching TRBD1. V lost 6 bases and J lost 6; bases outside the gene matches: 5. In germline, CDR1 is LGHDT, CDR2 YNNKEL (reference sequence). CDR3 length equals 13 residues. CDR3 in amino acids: CASRNGQGNGYTF. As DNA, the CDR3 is TGTGCCAGCAGAAACGGACAGGGGAATGGCTACACCTTC.

The CDR3 nucleotides read TGCGCCAGCAGCCCGAGCTTGCGGGAGGGCGATGAGCAGTTCTTC. Translated: CASSPSLREGDEQFF. The gene calls are TRBV4-1 and TRBJ2-1, with TRBD2 matching 9 bases. The V and J ends lost 4 bases and 8 bases, in that order; junction bases with no gene match: 9. Germline V gene sequence: CDR1 MGHRA, CDR2 YSYEKL. CDR3 length equals 15 residues.

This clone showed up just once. CDR3 sequence: CASEDSGNTIYF. CDR3 DNA: TGTGCCAGCGAGGATTCCGGAAACACCATATATTTT. The chain links TRBV19 to TRBJ1-3; the D is unclear. The V gene lost 9 bases and the J gene lost 4 bases, with 10 bases spanning the gap. The CDR3 spans 12 residues. CDR1 LNHDA and CDR2 SQIVND come from the germline V gene (reference sequence).

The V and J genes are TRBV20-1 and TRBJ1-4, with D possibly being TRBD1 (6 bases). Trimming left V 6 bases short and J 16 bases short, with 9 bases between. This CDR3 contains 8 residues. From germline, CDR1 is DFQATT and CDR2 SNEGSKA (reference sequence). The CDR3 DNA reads TGCAGTGCCCGGGACACGTTTTTT. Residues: CSARDTFF.

CDR3 DNA: TGTGCCAGCAGTGGGGACAGTTCCATGAACACTGAAGCTTTCTTT. Translating gives CASSGDSSMNTEAFF. The V gene is TRBV2, the J gene TRBJ1-1; 7 bases fit TRBD1. This CDR3 is built from 15 residues. After removal of 4 bases from V and 0 bases from J, the junction contained 5 bases not matched to a gene. The germline CDR1 and CDR2 sequences are SNHLY and FYNNEI.